The 28 T cell receptor beta chains presented below share a single source sample, sequenced in a study of T cell responses to AZD1222 COVID-19 vaccine. TCRdb keeps only in-frame clones here, not all; method: immunoSEQ multiplex PCR. This table has 75,000 to 95,000 clones, just under 90% appearing once. The specimen comprised peripheral blood, sampled on day 0 of MenACWY control vaccination. All receptors derive from an adult in good health.

The rearrangement joins TRBV4-2 to TRBJ2-3; 12 positions agree with TRBD2. V shed 6 bases, J shed 5 bases, and the junction held 6 bases outside the gene matches. The CDR3 has 15 amino acids. Germline CDR1 reads LGHNA; CDR2 reads YNFKEQ. This CDR3 reads CASRGLAGGLDTQYF. The DNA for the CDR3 is TGTGCCAGCAGGGGGCTAGCGGGGGGGCTAGATACGCAGTATTTT.

In its sample, this clone ranks as medium-sized (0.01 to 0.1%). The CDR3 loop is CASSINTANYGYTF. The CDR3 DNA follows: TGTGCCAGCAGCATAAACACGGCTAACTATGGCTACACCTTC. The chain has TRBV11-2 and TRBJ1-2; D is uncertain. The CDR3 runs to 14 residues. Between the trimmed V and J ends, which lost 5 bases and 0 bases, there was a span of 10 bases. Germline V gives CDR1 SGHAT, CDR2 FQNNGV.

The V call is TRBV5-1, the J call TRBJ2-7; 8 nucleotides align to TRBD1. After removal of 1 base from V and 9 bases from J, the junction contained 9 bases not matched to a gene. CDR1 SGHRS and CDR2 YFSETQ come from the germline V gene. This CDR3 region has 14 residues. CDR3 loop: CASSLIAGGAVQYF. CDR3 nucleotide sequence: TGCGCCAGCAGCTTGATTGCAGGGGGCGCGGTGCAGTACTTC.

V usage is TRBV6-2 or TRBV6-3 and J usage is TRBJ1-1; D remains unclear. The germline gives CDR1 MNHEY, CDR2 SVGEGT. Trimming left V 1 base short and J 2 bases short, with 11 bases between. CDR3 length: 15 residues. CDR3 DNA sequence: TGTGCCAGCAGTTACTTACCATCAGCCAACACTGAAGCTTTCTTT. As protein: CASSYLPSANTEAFF.

The chain has TRBV11-3 and TRBJ1-2, with D tentatively TRBD1 (6 bases). The CDR3 totals 13 residues. Deletions cut 9 bases from V and 7 bases from J, with 18 bases between. Germline values: CDR1 SGHNT, CDR2 YENEEA. The chain's CDR3 is CASEGKQGLGYTF. DNA of the CDR3: TGTGCCAGTGAGGGGAAACAGGGACTTGGCTACACCTTC. Combining the CDR3 with reference TRBV11-3 and TRBJ1-2 gives the whole variable domain EAGVVQSPRYKIIEKKQPVAFWCNPISGHNTLYWYLQNLGQGPELLIRYENEEAVDDSQLPKDRFSAERLKGVDSTLKIQPAELGDSAVYLCASEGKQGLGYTFGSGTRLTVV.

This clone was observed a single time. This rearrangement joins TRBV4-1 to TRBJ2-2; the D gene is possibly TRBD1 (6 bases). CDR1 is MGHRA and CDR2 is YSYEKL in the germline V gene. The CDR3 length is 17 residues. V was trimmed by 2 bases and J by 0 bases, leaving 13 bases between them. The CDR3 DNA is TGCGCCAGCAGCCAATCTGGACAGCCGTCGAACACCGGGGAGCTGTTTTTT. This codes for CASSQSGQPSNTGELFF.

The chain couples TRBV5-6 to TRBJ1-1, with 8 bases lining up with TRBD1. CDR3 length: 15 residues. Per the germline V gene, CDR1 is SGHDT and CDR2 is YYEEEE. V lost 0 bases and J lost 2; bases outside the gene matches: 3. Written as DNA, the CDR3 is TGTGCCAGCAGCTTGGCAGGGGGCCCAAACACTGAAGCTTTCTTT. This sequence encodes CASSLAGGPNTEAFF.

The genes are TRBV9 and TRBJ1-6; no clear D gene. Germline V gene sequence: CDR1 SGDLS, CDR2 YYNGEE. Trimming pared 0 bases from V and 3 bases from J, leaving 10 bases between. This CDR3 region has 16 residues. CDR3 coding DNA: TGTGCCAGCAGCGTAGGAGAGGGAAGCTATAATTCACCCCTCCACTTT. The encoded protein is CASSVGEGSYNSPLHF. Looking up the rest from reference TRBV9 and TRBJ1-6 gives the full variable domain: DSGVTQTPKHLITATGQRVTLRCSPRSGDLSVYWYQQSLDQGLQFLIQYYNGEERAKGNILERFSAQQFPDLHSELNLSSLELGDSALYFCASSVGEGSYNSPLHFGNGTRLTVT.

The V call is TRBV30, the J call TRBJ1-2, with D uncertain. The CDR3 totals 12 residues. V lost 8 bases and J lost 0, with 10 bases in between. Germline loops: CDR1 GTSNPN, CDR2 SVGIG (reference sequence). DNA for the CDR3: TGTGCCGGAGACGGGTCTAACTATGGCTACACCTTC. It is translated as CAGDGSNYGYTF.

The chain is built from TRBV3-1 (or the pseudogene TRBV3-2) and TRBJ2-1; D uncertain. The CDR3 length is 13 residues. Germline V lookup: CDR1 LGHDT, CDR2 YNNKEL (reference sequence). Deletions cut 1 base from V and 10 bases from J, with 11 bases between. The CDR3 protein is CASSQVGLPEQFF. In DNA form, the CDR3 reads TGTGCCAGCAGCCAAGTTGGGTTGCCAGAGCAGTTCTTC.

In nucleotides, the CDR3 is TGTGCCAGCAGCCCGGCTGGAGATACGCAGTATTTT. Translating it yields CASSPAGDTQYF. The rearrangement links TRBV7-8 to TRBJ2-3; D uncertain. The CDR3 consists of 12 residues. V was cut by 5 bases and J by 5 bases, with 8 bases left in between. CDR1 SGHVS and CDR2 FQNEAQ come from the germline V gene. Complete variable domain (other parts from reference TRBV7-8 and TRBJ2-3): GAGVSQSPRYKVAKRGQDVALRCDPISGHVSLFWYQQALGQGPEFLTYFQNEAQLDKSGLPSDRFFAERPEGSVSTLKIQRTQQEDSAVYLCASSPAGDTQYFGPGTRLTVL.

This chain uses TRBV12-3 or TRBV12-4 with TRBJ1-1, with D tentatively TRBD1 (6 bases). Trimming stripped 3 bases from V and 5 bases from J, with 10 bases between. The CDR3 runs to 13 residues. CDR3 DNA sequence: TGTGCCAGCAGTTTTCAGGGGAGGACTGAAGCTTTCTTT. Its protein product is CASSFQGRTEAFF.

The CDR3 DNA follows: TGTGCCAGCAGTTACCTCCAGGGGATTAATGAAAAACTGTTTTTT. It encodes CASSYLQGINEKLFF. V usage is TRBV6-2 or TRBV6-3 and J usage is TRBJ1-4; TRBD1 might be the D (6 bases). V dropped 2 bases and J dropped 4 bases, with 11 bases sitting between them. Germline loops: CDR1 MNHEY, CDR2 SVGEGT. The CDR3 length is 15 residues.

V and J are TRBV5-5 and TRBJ1-1; 7 nucleotides align to TRBD1. This CDR3 region has 13 residues. V shed 3 bases and J 6 bases; nucleotides not matched to a gene: 5. In germline, CDR1 is SGHKS, CDR2 YYEKEE (reference sequence). CDR3 region: CASSYTGAAEAFF. DNA for the CDR3: TGTGCCAGCAGCTATACAGGGGCGGCTGAAGCTTTCTTT.

The V call is TRBV4-1, the J call TRBJ1-5; D possibly corresponds to TRBD1 (5 bases). Germline-derived CDR1 and CDR2 are MGHRA and YSYEKL. CDR3 length equals 14 residues. The V end lost 1 base, the J end lost 7 bases, and 11 bases lay between the germline ends. CDR3 sequence (DNA): TGCGCCAGCAGCCAAGTTGGGGAGGGGCAGCCCCAGCATTTT. This sequence encodes CASSQVGEGQPQHF.

The J gene is TRBJ1-5, the V gene TRBV6-2 or TRBV6-3, with D possibly TRBD1 on 5 matching bases. Germline CDR1 MNHEY, CDR2 SVGEGT. The CDR3 is 15 residues long. V lost 5 bases, J lost 0 bases, and 11 bases lay in between. The CDR3 region has the DNA TGTGCCAGCAGTAAGGACACCTATAGCAATCAGCCCCAGCATTTT. Translating gives CASSKDTYSNQPQHF.

This clone was seen more than once but under ten times. J is TRBJ1-4 and V is TRBV7-9; D not resolved. Germline V CDR1 and CDR2: SEHNR, FQNEAQ (reference sequence). V lost 0 bases, J lost 7 bases, and 18 bases lay in between. The length of the CDR3 is 17 residues. CDR3 region: CASSLALEVFRVEKLFF. The CDR3 region has the DNA TGTGCCAGCAGCTTAGCGCTGGAGGTTTTTCGGGTTGAAAAACTGTTTTTT.

The chain combines TRBV7-2 with TRBJ1-4; the D gene is possibly TRBD1 (5 bases). Germline V gene data show CDR1 as SGHTA and CDR2 as FQGNSA. The CDR3 length is 16 residues. Trimming shortened V by 5 bases and J by 4 bases, and 17 bases separated the two germline ends. DNA of the CDR3: TGTGCCAGCAGCCCCCTCGGGGGTGAGCTTAATGAAAAACTGTTTTTT. It translates to CASSPLGGELNEKLFF.

The chain is built from TRBV3-1 (or the pseudogene TRBV3-2) and TRBJ1-6; D is ambiguous. CDR3 size: 12 residues. V was cut by 1 base and J by 11 bases, with 6 bases left in between. In germline, CDR1 is LGHDT, CDR2 YNNKEL (reference sequence). The CDR3 DNA reads as TGTGCCAGCAGCCAAGCGAGAACACCCCTCCACTTT. This gives the protein CASSQARTPLHF.

This chain connects TRBV4-2 to TRBJ2-1, with 9 nucleotides matching TRBD2. Germline CDR1 reads LGHNA; CDR2 reads YNFKEQ. The CDR3 has 19 amino acids. Trimming took 0 bases from V and 0 from J; bases not matched to a gene: 9. Here the CDR3 DNA reads TGTGCCAGCAGCCAAGACTCAGCGGGGGGCCTCGGCTCCTACAATGAGCAGTTCTTC. Its translation: CASSQDSAGGLGSYNEQFF.

The chain couples TRBV27 to TRBJ1-5; TRBD1 is a possible D gene (5 bases). Between the trimmed V and J ends, which lost 6 bases and 7 bases, there was a span of 16 bases. Per germline, CDR1 MNHEY and CDR2 SMNVEV (reference sequence). This CDR3 is 14 amino acids long. The CDR3 DNA sequence: TGTGCCAGCAGCAGAGCTGGGACTGGACAGCCCCAGCATTTT. Protein sequence: CASSRAGTGQPQHF.

The chain has TRBV9 and TRBJ2-1; D remains unclear. In germline, CDR1 is SGDLS, CDR2 YYNGEE. This CDR3 comprises 15 residues. The V and J ends lost 0 bases and 5 bases respectively, with 12 bases between them. The CDR3 protein is CASSVGGTRNNEQFF. The CDR3 DNA sequence: TGTGCCAGCAGCGTAGGGGGAACACGGAACAATGAGCAGTTCTTC.

This chain links TRBV9 with TRBJ1-2; D gene uncertain. V dropped 1 base and J dropped 6 bases, with 13 bases sitting between them. This CDR3 has 14 amino acids. Germline CDR1 reads SGDLS; CDR2 reads YYNGEE. The CDR3, as DNA: TGTGCCAGCAGCGTACTGCAGACACCTGATGGCTACACCTTC. It yields the protein CASSVLQTPDGYTF.

V and J are TRBV5-1 and TRBJ1-4; D gene uncertain. The CDR3 totals 16 residues. The germline V gene has CDR1 SGHRS and CDR2 YFSETQ. The V and J ends lost 0 bases and 8 bases respectively, with 17 bases between them. The CDR3 loop reads CASSLAERRSGEKLFF. The CDR3 bases are TGCGCCAGCAGCTTGGCCGAAAGGCGCTCGGGGGAAAAACTGTTTTTT.

The DNA of the CDR3 is TGTGCCTGGAGTGGGCAGGGGGTCACCCTCCACTTT. It yields the protein CAWSGQGVTLHF. This chain links TRBV30 with TRBJ1-6; TRBD1 aligns across 7 bases. Germline values: CDR1 GTSNPN, CDR2 SVGIG (reference sequence). V lost 1 base and J lost 14; bases outside the gene matches: 5. CDR3 size: 12 residues.

This chain connects TRBV5-4 to TRBJ1-1, with D perhaps matching TRBD1 (6 bases). Germline V gives CDR1 SGHNT, CDR2 YYREEE (reference sequence). Trimming removed 1 base at V and 1 base at J, with 8 bases between. There are 14 residues in the CDR3. The CDR3 sequence is CASSLQGRNTEAFF. The CDR3 nucleotides read TGTGCCAGCAGCTTGCAGGGGAGGAACACTGAAGCTTTCTTT.

The chain combines TRBV7-8 with TRBJ1-6; D is unresolved. V was shortened by 5 bases and J by 8 bases, with 22 bases between the two germline ends. The CDR3 length is 17 residues. The germline V gene has CDR1 SGHVS and CDR2 FQNEAQ. In DNA, the CDR3 is TGTGCCAGCAGCCTCATCCTCCGCACCGGAGAAGATTCACCCCTCCACTTT. The encoded protein is CASSLILRTGEDSPLHF.

The chain carries TRBV7-2 and TRBJ1-2, with TRBD1 as a possible D gene (6 bases). The CDR3 has 16 amino acids. The germline V gene encodes CDR1 SGHTA and CDR2 FQGNSA. V lost 1 base and J 5 bases, leaving 17 bases between the germline ends. The CDR3 loop reads CASSLGERGPGYGYTF. CDR3 nucleotide sequence: TGTGCCAGCAGCTTAGGGGAGCGGGGGCCGGGATATGGCTACACCTTC.